These 8 T cell receptor beta chains originate from one sample sequenced in a study of blood T cell repertoires in COVID-19. The protocol was immunoSEQ multiplex PCR, while the TCRdb copy is restricted to in-frame clones and leaves out a portion. The sample lists 20,000 to 25,000 clones, about 88% occurring once. The sample consisted of peripheral blood. These receptors came from a human donor in a cohort sampled during active COVID-19. The donor label of this sample is uncertain.

This clone was observed a single time. The chain employs TRBV5-1 and TRBJ2-7; 12 bases line up with TRBD2. Germline V gene sequence: CDR1 SGHRS, CDR2 YFSETQ. The CDR3 has 16 residues. J was trimmed by 0 bases and V by 5 bases; bases with no gene match: 6. CDR3 nucleotide sequence: TGCGCCAGCAGTTGGATGACTAGCGGGAGCTCCTACGAGCAGTACTTC. Protein: CASSWMTSGSSYEQYF.

The J gene is TRBJ2-1, the V gene TRBV2; the match to TRBD1 covers 8 bases. CDR1 and CDR2 (germline): SNHLY, FYNNEI. J gave up 9 bases and V 4 bases, and 14 bases lay outside the gene matches. This CDR3 has 16 residues. The CDR3 reads CASSVGDRRPPVEQFF. The DNA of the CDR3 is TGTGCCAGCAGTGTGGGGGACAGGCGACCCCCGGTTGAGCAGTTCTTC.

This clone was counted a few times. CDR3 sequence (DNA): TGTGCCAGCAGCCAAGCTGGGGCGGGATACTACGAGCAGTACTTC. It specifies CASSQAGAGYYEQYF. The chain uses TRBV3-1 (or the pseudogene TRBV3-2) and TRBJ2-7; possible D gene TRBD2, 6 bases. This CDR3 comprises 15 residues. V dropped 1 base and J dropped 3 bases, with 13 bases sitting between them. In germline, CDR1 is LGHDT, CDR2 YNNKEL (reference sequence).

The chain carries TRBV11-2 and TRBJ2-7; TRBD2 matches at 8 bases. Germline V gives CDR1 SGHAT, CDR2 FQNNGV. The CDR3 is made up of 16 amino acids. Unmatched junction bases numbered 13, after V lost 3 bases and J lost 6 bases. The DNA for the CDR3 is TGTGCCAGCAGCTTTTTGACTAGCGCGAATCTGGGCGAGCAGTACTTC. Its translation is CASSFLTSANLGEQYF. The variable domain in full, with the rest retrieved from reference TRBV11-2 and TRBJ2-7, is EAGVAQSPRYKIIEKRQSVAFWCNPISGHATLYWYQQILGQGPKLLIQFQNNGVVDDSQLPKDRFSAERLKGVDSTLKIQPAKLEDSAVYLCASSFLTSANLGEQYFGPGTRLTVT.

This chain joins TRBV28 and TRBJ1-1; TRBD1 matches at 9 bases. The CDR3 runs to 16 residues. Trimming removed 6 bases from V and 6 bases from J; junction bases left unmatched: 14. CDR1 is MDHEN and CDR2 is SYDVKM in the germline V gene. The chain's CDR3 is CASSQGQGASFAEAFF. CDR3 nucleotide sequence: TGTGCCAGCAGCCAGGGACAGGGCGCGTCCTTCGCTGAAGCTTTCTTT.

The V gene is TRBV18, the J gene TRBJ2-7; 9 bases align to TRBD2. CDR1 KGHSH and CDR2 LQKENI come from the germline V gene. This CDR3 is built from 15 residues. The V gene end was trimmed by 5 bases and the J gene end by 0 bases; junction bases not matched to a gene: 5. The CDR3 DNA reads as TGTGCCAGCTCAAAAGAGCGGGAGGTCTCCTACGAGCAGTACTTC. This gives the protein CASSKEREVSYEQYF.

CDR3 nucleotides: TGTGCCAGCAGTGAGAAGCCCAACCAGCCCCAGCATTTT. Its protein is CASSEKPNQPQHF. This rearrangement joins TRBV6-1 to TRBJ1-5, with D unclear. Between the trimmed V and J ends, which lost 3 bases and 7 bases, there was a span of 10 bases. The CDR3 has 13 residues. The germline V gene encodes CDR1 MNHNS and CDR2 SASEGT.

The genes are TRBV19 and TRBJ1-1; TRBD1 might be the D (5 bases). V lost 1 base to trimming and J lost 7 bases, with 13 bases between them. Germline values: CDR1 LNHDA, CDR2 SQIVND (reference sequence). The CDR3 is 14 amino acids. The CDR3 DNA reads as TGTGCCAGTAGTATAGGTCGGGGGGTTGGTGAAGCTTTCTTT. Residues: CASSIGRGVGEAFF.